The 21 T cell receptor beta chains below were found in one sample sequenced in a study of T cells after yellow fever vaccination (dated by TCRdb to between 2019 and 2020). Library method: 5' RACE. Sequencing relied on an Illumina NovaSeq 6000. The public reads were reprocessed in TCRdb via fastp at Q25 and MiXCR, keeping in-frame beta chains. Duplicate CDR3 protein sequences are folded into a single record with the most common DNA and genes. The sample table records 200,000 to 250,000 distinct CDR3 sequences; approximately 3.2% of these occur just once. The ten largest clones add up to roughly 3.2% of the sample. Explained via the paper, the treatment or condition label denotes: live attenuated yellow fever vaccine strain. Source: CD4+ T cells sorted from PBMCs, taken 10 days after the yellow fever booster vaccination. The receptors were gathered from a young man who received the YFV17D yellow fever vaccine.

The chain uses TRBV7-9 and TRBJ2-1; 7 positions match TRBD2. In germline, CDR1 is SEHNR, CDR2 FQNEAQ (reference sequence). This CDR3 spans 13 amino acids. The ends lost 6 bases at V and 13 bases at J; junction bases unmatched: 12. The CDR3 spells CASSSYLGLDQFF. The CDR3 DNA follows: TGTGCCAGCAGTTCCTATCTCGGACTAGATCAGTTCTTC.

This clonotype was seen repeatedly, ten times or more. The genes are TRBV12-3 or TRBV12-4 and TRBJ1-2; 7 bases are shared with TRBD1. V lost 5 bases and J lost 1; bases outside the gene matches: 7. The CDR3 is 15 residues long. The CDR3 region is CASSTNRDSNYGYTF. For the CDR3, the DNA is TGTGCCAGCAGTACCAACCGGGACAGTAACTATGGCTACACCTTC.

The sample holds a few counts of this clonotype. The chain carries TRBV3-1 and TRBJ1-1; D unresolved. Per the germline V gene, CDR1 is LGHDT and CDR2 is YNNKEL (reference sequence). This CDR3 is built from 14 residues. Trimming took 0 bases from V and 0 from J, leaving 5 bases between them. The CDR3 is CASSQDKMNTEAFF. The DNA of the CDR3 is TGTGCCAGCAGCCAAGATAAAATGAACACTGAAGCTTTCTTT.

This clonotype was observed a handful of times. The gene calls are TRBV4-1 and TRBJ2-3; 8 nucleotides line up with TRBD1. CDR3 length equals 17 residues. The trim removed 2 bases at V and 0 bases at J, leaving 7 bases unmatched. Germline V gene sequence: CDR1 MGHRA, CDR2 YSYEKL. The CDR3 spells CASSQFAGGYSTDTQYF. The CDR3 coding sequence is TGCGCCAGCAGCCAATTTGCAGGGGGCTATAGCACAGATACGCAGTATTTT.

V usage is TRBV5-1 and J usage is TRBJ1-2, with 8 bases that match TRBD1. This CDR3 region has 14 residues. Germline trimming cut 4 bases from V and 8 bases from J; bases unmatched to any gene: 10. The V gene's germline CDR1 is SGHRS and CDR2 YFSETQ. The chain's CDR3 is CASSRSTGGKGYTF. The CDR3 region has the DNA TGCGCCAGCAGCCGGTCAACAGGGGGAAAGGGCTACACCTTC.

This clonotype has more than one count but fewer than ten. This rearrangement joins TRBV9 to TRBJ2-1, with D uncertain. This CDR3 has 14 residues. The V gene lost 3 bases and the J gene lost 4 bases, with 11 bases spanning the gap. Germline lookup yields CDR1 SGDLS and CDR2 YYNGEE. The CDR3 loop is CASSAAVVYNEQFF. In nucleotides, the CDR3 is TGTGCCAGCAGCGCCGCTGTAGTTTACAATGAGCAGTTCTTC. The variable domain in full, completed from reference TRBV9 and TRBJ2-1, reads DSGVTQTPKHLITATGQRVTLRCSPRSGDLSVYWYQQSLDQGLQFLIQYYNGEERAKGNILERFSAQQFPDLHSELNLSSLELGDSALYFCASSAAVVYNEQFFGPGTRLTVL.

This clonotype was observed many times. The CDR3 sequence is CASSRNSQPQHF. CDR3 nucleotides: TGTGCCAGCAGCCGAAATTCTCAGCCCCAGCATTTT. V is TRBV7-2 and J is TRBJ1-5; no clear D. In germline, CDR1 is SGHTA, CDR2 FQGNSA. The CDR3 runs 12 residues. V was pared by 5 bases and J by 6 bases, with 8 bases between.

In its sample, this clonotype was seen a few times. J is TRBJ2-3 and V is TRBV7-6, with D possibly matching TRBD2 (7 bases). V was trimmed by 7 bases and J by 3 bases, leaving 20 bases between them. CDR1 is SGHVS, CDR2 FNYEAQ, per germline. CDR3 length: 16 amino acids. The CDR3 sequence: CASNPRGGGVTDTQYF. The CDR3 DNA follows: TGTGCCAGCAACCCGCGAGGGGGGGGGGTTACAGATACGCAGTATTTT. The full variable domain, in which reference TRBV7-6 and TRBJ2-3 provide the parts outside the CDR3, is GAGVSQSPRYKVTKRGQDVALRCDPISGHVSLYWYRQALGQGPEFLTYFNYEAQQDKSGLPNDRFSAERPEGSISTLTIQRTEQRDSAMYRCASNPRGGGVTDTQYFGPGTRLTVL.

The rearrangement uses TRBV10-3 and TRBJ1-6; 9 nucleotides align to TRBD1. Germline CDR1 ENHRY, CDR2 SYGVKD. J gave up 3 bases and V 6 bases, and 3 bases lay outside the gene matches. This CDR3 is built from 15 residues. As DNA, the CDR3 is TGTGCCATCAGGGGACAGGGAGACTATAATTCACCCCTCCACTTT. Protein product: CAIRGQGDYNSPLHF.

At least ten counts were recorded for this clonotype. The J gene is TRBJ2-1, the V gene TRBV15, with D perhaps matching TRBD1 or TRBD2 (5 bases each). The CDR3 has 18 amino acids. V was trimmed by 5 bases and J by 3 bases, leaving 23 bases between them. CDR1 and CDR2 from the germline V gene are LNHNV and YYDKDF (reference sequence). CDR3 residues: CATSGTHASSTIYNEQFF. CDR3 nucleotide sequence: TGTGCCACCAGCGGGACCCATGCATCATCGACGATCTACAATGAGCAGTTCTTC.

This clonotype was picked up many times. The chain combines TRBV5-1 with TRBJ2-5; 8 positions agree with TRBD1. This CDR3 has 14 amino acids. Germline lookup yields CDR1 SGHRS and CDR2 YFSETQ. J lost 1 base, V lost 4 bases, and 3 bases had no gene match. The CDR3 DNA follows: TGCGCCAGCAGCATCGGGACAGGCCAAGAGACCCAGTACTTC. Protein product: CASSIGTGQETQYF.

The chain links TRBV12-3 or TRBV12-4 to TRBJ2-1, with 8 nucleotides matching TRBD1. The CDR3 contains 15 residues. Trimming removed 3 bases from V and 0 bases from J; junction bases left unmatched: 1. The CDR3 region is CASSFGQGSYNEQFF. In DNA, the CDR3 is TGTGCCAGCAGTTTTGGACAGGGCTCCTACAATGAGCAGTTCTTC.

This clonotype showed up just a few times. The V call is TRBV19, the J call TRBJ1-1, with D perhaps matching TRBD1 (5 bases). Germline values: CDR1 LNHDA, CDR2 SQIVND (reference sequence). This CDR3 has 15 amino acids. Deletions cut 3 bases from V and 4 bases from J, with 15 bases between. CDR3 DNA sequence: TGTGCCAGTAGTATGAGTGGGGCGCCTCCCACTGAAGCTTTCTTT. This encodes CASSMSGAPPTEAFF.

This clonotype was found many times. This chain uses TRBV12-3 or TRBV12-4 with TRBJ1-2; D may be TRBD1 (5 bases). CDR3 length equals 15 residues. The germline V and J ends were trimmed by 6 bases and 8 bases, with 22 bases remaining between them. The CDR3 here is CASRPLEGSVGGYTF. CDR3 nucleotides: TGTGCCAGCAGGCCTTTGGAGGGGTCCGTAGGCGGCTACACCTTC.

In DNA form, the CDR3 reads TGTGCCAGCCAGGTGAACACTGAAGCTTTCTTT. It is translated as CASQVNTEAFF. The rearrangement links TRBV2 to TRBJ1-1; no definite D call. Germline CDR1 SNHLY, CDR2 FYNNEI. CDR3 size: 11 residues. V was cut by 8 bases and J by 0 bases, with 4 bases left in between.

The sample holds many counts of this clonotype. The chain joins TRBV4-1 to TRBJ2-3, with 13 bases identical to TRBD2. This CDR3 comprises 17 residues. Germline CDR1 is MGHRA and CDR2 is YSYEKL. V lost 3 bases, J lost 0 bases, and 3 bases stayed unmatched. CDR3 nucleotides: TGCGCCAGCAGCCAGCGGACTAGCGGGGGCAGCACAGATACGCAGTATTTT. Protein product: CASSQRTSGGSTDTQYF.

This clonotype came up a few times. V gene TRBV4-2 combines with J gene TRBJ1-1, with D tentatively TRBD1 (6 bases). Looked up from germline, CDR1 is LGHNA and CDR2 is YNFKEQ. The CDR3 runs 13 residues. V gave up 3 bases and J gave up 4 bases, with 9 bases separating them. The CDR3 loop is CASSHPRGTEAFF. The CDR3 DNA reads as TGTGCCAGCAGCCACCCCAGGGGCACTGAAGCTTTCTTT.

This clonotype appeared many times. The J gene is TRBJ1-4, the V gene TRBV12-3 or TRBV12-4, with D perhaps matching TRBD1 (5 bases). V lost 6 bases, J lost 11 bases, and 19 bases lay in between. There are 14 residues in the CDR3. The CDR3 reads CASSLSGVRGKLFF. The CDR3 DNA follows: TGTGCCAGCAGCTTATCTGGCGTGAGGGGTAAACTGTTTTTT.

This clonotype was seen a handful of times. The chain links TRBV20-1 to TRBJ2-7; the match to TRBD2 covers 7 bases. The germline V gene encodes CDR1 DFQATT and CDR2 SNEGSKA (reference sequence). The junction had 15 bases not matched to a gene; V was cut back by 3 bases and J by 4 bases. The CDR3 runs to 16 residues. DNA of the CDR3: TGCAGTGCTAGCGGCCTGCCAGCAGGGAGGGCTTACGAGCAGTACGTC. It codes for CSASGLPAGRAYEQYV.

V gene TRBV19 combines with J gene TRBJ2-2, with D perhaps TRBD1 (6 bases). Trimming removed 2 bases from V and 6 bases from J, with 13 bases in between. The CDR3 extends over 15 amino acids. Per germline, CDR1 LNHDA and CDR2 SQIVND (reference sequence). The CDR3 protein is CASSIRQGMPGELFF. The CDR3 DNA reads TGTGCCAGTAGTATACGCCAGGGGATGCCCGGGGAGCTGTTTTTT.

This clonotype was recorded at least ten times. The CDR3 protein is CASSWTSGGAGELFF. CDR3 DNA sequence: TGCGCCAGCAGCTGGACTAGCGGGGGAGCCGGGGAGCTGTTTTTT. The chain has TRBV5-1 and TRBJ2-2, with 13 bases fitting TRBD2. The J segment lost 6 bases and the V segment lost 3 bases, leaving 2 bases of the junction unmatched. Germline CDR1 is SGHRS and CDR2 is YFSETQ. The CDR3 covers 15 residues.